This T cell receptor beta chain was documented in a study of cytomegalovirus exposure and HLA in healthy donors. In regard to this clone: The antigen remains undetermined.

Whole-study results and caveats: Reports described diagnosis of cytomegalovirus status by the classifier as highly specific and sensitive. Reports indicate that TCR beta sequences accurately predicted the HLA-A and HLA-B alleles of most subjects. A later analysis appeared to link common viral pathogens to several of the most significant clusters. A later analysis reportedly found fewer N-insertions in an Asian-associated ancestry cluster than the approximately 670-donor mean.

13 Jbeta primers and 60 Vbeta primers were used for the PCR. Only in-frame clones appear in the TCRdb table, and some are missing; sequencing was by immunoSEQ multiplex PCR. The table records more than 95,000 clones, just under 80% of them present only once. The CDR3 contains 14 residues. From germline, CDR1 is MDHEN and CDR2 SYDVKM. V gave up 7 bases and J gave up 6 bases; unmatched junction bases: 11. Sequencing was done on a sample of PBMCs. V is TRBV28 and J is TRBJ2-7; 8 bases match TRBD1. The clonotype was recovered from a man aged 30-40 years in good health and CMV-seronegative. CDR3 loop: CASTLDRGKVEQYF. CDR3 DNA sequence: TGTGCCAGCACCCTCGACAGGGGAAAGGTCGAGCAGTACTTC.